Detailed here is one T cell receptor beta chain. Germline CDR1 SGHTA, CDR2 FQGNSA. This CDR3 has 14 amino acids. Trimming cost V 2 bases and J 1 base, with 8 bases left between them. The sample belongs to a study of blood T cell repertoires in COVID-19. As for the study in general: Sources were T cells, B-cell-depleted T cells, or PBMCs; the material itself was cDNA or gDNA.

Categorization into cohorts depended on clinical history that participants reported. Original processing notes: Amplification with reference gene primers provided the estimates of nucleated cell counts. Using immunoSEQ multiplex PCR, the repertoire was profiled, and TCRdb retains in-frame clones only, with some absent. Clone size and the V and J calls come from that table; the DNA yielded D and trimming. The sample lists roughly 150,000 clones, approximately 83% occurring once. The specimen sequenced was PBMCs or T cells enriched from blood (not recorded which). The V and J genes are TRBV7-2 and TRBJ1-1; unclear D gene. This sequence originates from a man aged 70-80 years who had been exposed to COVID-19. CDR3: CASSLLPGNTEAFF. CDR3 DNA sequence: TGTGCCAGCAGCTTACTTCCGGGGAACACTGAAGCTTTCTTT.